A single sample is the source of the 4 T cell receptor beta chains below, sequenced in a study of T cell repertoires in aging, cancer and after chemotherapy. TCR beta rearrangements were amplified from peripheral blood genomic DNA. Multiplex touch-down PCR with TRB-A/B primers amplified rearranged V-D-J TRB sequences. One entry per CDR3 protein, called by TCRdb with MiXCR from the multiplex PCR reads. Among 13,000 or so distinct CDR3 sequences listed, 25% were seen once. The sequenced sample consisted of blood. The receptors originated from a human donor in good health.

The genes are TRBV6-6 and TRBJ1-1, with 11 bases aligning to TRBD1. After removal of 7 bases from V and 7 bases from J, the junction contained 8 bases not matched to a gene. Germline V gene lookup returns CDR1 MNHNY and CDR2 SVGAGI (reference sequence). This CDR3 comprises 14 residues. For the CDR3, the DNA is TGTGCCAGCACCCGGGACAGGGGGGGTATTGAAGCTTTCTTT. Translated: CASTRDRGGIEAFF.

There are a few counts of this clonotype. CDR3 region: CASSKNRDSFGTGELFF. The CDR3 region has the DNA TGTGCCAGCAGCAAAAATCGGGACAGTTTTGGCACCGGGGAGCTGTTTTTT. This sequence joins TRBV7-3 and TRBJ2-2; 7 positions agree with TRBD1. V lost 5 bases and J lost 4; bases outside the gene matches: 13. This CDR3 comprises 17 residues. The germline V gene has CDR1 SGHTA and CDR2 FQGTGA.

This clonotype appeared a few times. The chain carries TRBV7-2 and TRBJ2-3; D call uncertain. CDR3 length equals 13 residues. V dropped 1 base and J dropped 5 bases, with 7 bases sitting between them. Looked up from germline, CDR1 is SGHTA and CDR2 is FQGNSA. The CDR3 region is CASSLVGKDTQYF. In DNA, the CDR3 is TGTGCCAGCAGCTTAGTAGGCAAAGATACGCAGTATTTT. Full variable domain (outside the CDR3, taken from reference TRBV7-2 and TRBJ2-3): GAGVSQSPSNKVTEKGKDVELRCDPISGHTALYWYRQSLGQGLEFLIYFQGNSAPDKSGLPSDRFSAERTGGSVSTLTIQRTQQEDSAVYLCASSLVGKDTQYFGPGTRLTVL.

This clonotype was detected ten times or more. V gene TRBV7-2 combines with J gene TRBJ2-1; no firm D call. Germline assignment: CDR1 SGHTA and CDR2 FQGNSA. The CDR3 is made up of 14 amino acids. V was shortened by 1 base and J by 5 bases, with 9 bases between the two germline ends. CDR3 loop: CASSLERLDNEQFF. The CDR3 DNA is TGTGCCAGCAGCTTAGAGAGACTCGACAATGAGCAGTTCTTC.